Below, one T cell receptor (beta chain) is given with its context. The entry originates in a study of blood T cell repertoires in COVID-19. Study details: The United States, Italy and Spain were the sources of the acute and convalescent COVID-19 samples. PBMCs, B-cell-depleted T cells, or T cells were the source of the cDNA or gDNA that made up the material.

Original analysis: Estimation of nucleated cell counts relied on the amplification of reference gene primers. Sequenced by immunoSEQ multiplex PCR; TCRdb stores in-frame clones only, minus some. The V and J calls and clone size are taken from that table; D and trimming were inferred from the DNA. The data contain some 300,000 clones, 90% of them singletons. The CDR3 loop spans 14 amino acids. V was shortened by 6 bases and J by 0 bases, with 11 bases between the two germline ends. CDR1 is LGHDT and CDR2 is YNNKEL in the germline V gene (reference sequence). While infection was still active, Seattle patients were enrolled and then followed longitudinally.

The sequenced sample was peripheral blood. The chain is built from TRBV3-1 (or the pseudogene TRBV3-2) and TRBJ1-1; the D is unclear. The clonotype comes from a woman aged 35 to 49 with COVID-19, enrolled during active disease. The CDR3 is CASSRAVLNTEAFF. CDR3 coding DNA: TGTGCCAGCAGTCGCGCCGTTTTGAACACTGAAGCTTTCTTT.